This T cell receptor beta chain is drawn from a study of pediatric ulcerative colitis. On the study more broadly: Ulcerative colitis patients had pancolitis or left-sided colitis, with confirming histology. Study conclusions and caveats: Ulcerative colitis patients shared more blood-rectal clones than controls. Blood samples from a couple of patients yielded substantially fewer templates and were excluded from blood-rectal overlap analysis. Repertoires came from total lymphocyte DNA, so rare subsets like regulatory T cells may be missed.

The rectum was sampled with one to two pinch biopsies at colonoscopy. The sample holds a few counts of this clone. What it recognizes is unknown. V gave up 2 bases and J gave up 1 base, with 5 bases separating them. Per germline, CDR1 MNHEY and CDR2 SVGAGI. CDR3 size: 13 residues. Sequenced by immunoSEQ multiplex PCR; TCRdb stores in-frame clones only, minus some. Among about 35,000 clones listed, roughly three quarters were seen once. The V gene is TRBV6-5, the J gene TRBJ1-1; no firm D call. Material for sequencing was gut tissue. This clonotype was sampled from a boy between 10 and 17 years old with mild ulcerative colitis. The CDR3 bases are TGTGCCAGCAGTTACGTGGAGAACACTGAAGCTTTCTTT. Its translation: CASSYVENTEAFF.